One sample yielded the 23 T cell receptor beta chains listed below, sequenced in a study of patients and donors after allogeneic stem cell transplantation. MiXCR, applied by TCRdb to the RT-PCR reads, yields one record per CDR3 protein. The sample shows some 230,000 distinct CDR3 sequences, roughly an eighth of them seen only once. Source material: blood, either unsorted or a sorted T cell fraction (not recorded which). The receptors stem from a human donor who was either an allogeneic HSCT recipient or a stem cell or donor lymphocyte infusion donor (not recorded which). It is not recorded whose cells these are; they may come from a transplant donor.

This clonotype was observed a handful of times. The chain has TRBV6-1 and TRBJ2-7; D may be TRBD2 (7 bases). V was pared by 3 bases and J by 2 bases, with 11 bases between. The CDR3 loop spans 14 amino acids. Germline CDR1 MNHNS, CDR2 SASEGT. Here the CDR3 DNA reads TGTGCCAGCAGTGACAGGGGAGGGCCCTACGAGCAGTACTTC. The encoded protein is CASSDRGGPYEQYF.

The chain couples TRBV5-4 to TRBJ2-1; 11 bases align to TRBD1. The germline V gene has CDR1 SGHNT and CDR2 YYREEE (reference sequence). The CDR3 extends over 16 amino acids. V shed 4 bases and J 6 bases; nucleotides not matched to a gene: 9. The DNA for the CDR3 is TGTGCCAGCAGCCCACCGGGACAGGGGGTCAGCAATGAGCAGTTCTTC. Translating it yields CASSPPGQGVSNEQFF. The full variable domain, in which reference TRBV5-4 and TRBJ2-1 provide the parts outside the CDR3, is ETGVTQSPTHLIKTRGQQVTLRCSSQSGHNTVSWYQQALGQGPQFIFQYYREEENGRGNFPPRFSGLQFPNYSSELNVNALELDDSALYLCASSPPGQGVSNEQFFGPGTRLTVL.

The rearrangement links TRBV6-1 to TRBJ1-2; weak D call: TRBD1 (6 bases). The CDR3 extends over 13 amino acids. Trimming stripped 6 bases from V and 7 bases from J, with 15 bases between. Germline CDR1 reads MNHNS; CDR2 reads SASEGT. The CDR3 loop reads CASRAAGVFGYTF. The CDR3 DNA reads TGTGCCAGCAGGGCGGCAGGGGTGTTTGGCTACACCTTC.

Ten or more counts support this clonotype. This chain links TRBV12-3 or TRBV12-4 with TRBJ2-1; possibly TRBD2 for D (6 bases). This CDR3 has 14 residues. Trimming took 3 bases from V and 7 from J, leaving 13 bases between them. CDR3 sequence: CASSLFGDSNEQFF. CDR3 bases: TGTGCCAGCAGTTTGTTCGGGGACTCTAATGAGCAGTTCTTC.

This clonotype was detected only a few times. This chain joins TRBV7-9 and TRBJ2-2; 7 bases fit TRBD1. The length of the CDR3 is 15 residues. CDR1 is SEHNR and CDR2 is FQNEAQ in the germline V gene (reference sequence). V lost 1 base to trimming and J lost 6 bases; unmatched junction nucleotides: 5. CDR3 region: CASSLGDRVSGELFF. Written as DNA, the CDR3 is TGTGCCAGCAGCTTAGGTGACAGGGTATCCGGGGAGCTGTTTTTT.

In its sample, this clonotype was seen many times. The rearrangement joins TRBV19 to TRBJ1-5; TRBD1 matches 9 bases. Germline values: CDR1 LNHDA, CDR2 SQIVND (reference sequence). The CDR3 runs 18 residues. Losses at the gene ends were 3 bases for V and 7 bases for J; bases not matched to a gene: 16. The CDR3 coding sequence is TGTGCCAGTAGTATCGGAACCGGGACAGGGCGGTTACAGCAGCCCCAGCATTTT. Protein sequence: CASSIGTGTGRLQQPQHF. Full variable domain (remainder filled in from reference TRBV19 and TRBJ1-5): DGGITQSPKYLFRKEGQNVTLSCEQNLNHDAMYWYRQDPGQGLRLIYYSQIVNDFQKGDIAEGYSVSREKKESFPLTVTSAQKNPTAFYLCASSIGTGTGRLQQPQHFGDGTRLSIL.

This clonotype was detected a few times. The rearrangement links TRBV20-1 to TRBJ1-5; a possible D gene is TRBD1 (6 bases). CDR3 length equals 15 residues. V dropped 3 bases and J dropped 1 base, with 13 bases sitting between them. Germline assignment: CDR1 DFQATT and CDR2 SNEGSKA (reference sequence). CDR3 DNA sequence: TGCAGTGCTAGGACACAGGGTCTCAGCAATCAGCCCCAGCATTTT. The encoded protein is CSARTQGLSNQPQHF.

This clonotype turned up a few times. This chain connects TRBV20-1 to TRBJ1-1; 7 bases map to TRBD1. The CDR3 loop spans 16 amino acids. The V and J ends lost 1 base and 2 bases, in that order; junction bases with no gene match: 10. CDR1 and CDR2 (germline): DFQATT, SNEGSKA (reference sequence). DNA for the CDR3: TGCAGTGCTAGAGGTAGTACAGGGGACAGAAACACTGAAGCTTTCTTT. The encoded protein is CSARGSTGDRNTEAFF.

This clonotype turned up a few times. This chain connects TRBV20-1 to TRBJ2-7; 7 bases are a match to TRBD1. The CDR3 consists of 13 residues. J was trimmed by 1 base and V by 6 bases; bases with no gene match: 6. Germline-derived CDR1 and CDR2 are DFQATT and SNEGSKA (reference sequence). The CDR3 DNA reads TGCAGTGCCCACGGGGACAGATCCTACGAGCAGTACTTC. This sequence encodes CSAHGDRSYEQYF.

This clonotype was found many times. The chain couples TRBV11-2 to TRBJ1-3; D is possibly TRBD1 (5 bases). V was pared by 6 bases and J by 0 bases, with 9 bases between. The germline gives CDR1 SGHAT, CDR2 FQNNGV. The CDR3 is made up of 14 amino acids. CDR3 bases: TGTGCCAGCAGTCTGGGGGGCTCTGGAAACACCATATATTTT. This sequence encodes CASSLGGSGNTIYF.

V usage is TRBV6-5 and J usage is TRBJ1-1, with no clear D. Trimming cost V 0 bases and J 5 bases, with 7 bases left between them. The CDR3 covers 13 residues. Germline-derived CDR1 and CDR2 are MNHEY and SVGAGI. The DNA of the CDR3 is TGTGCCAGCAGTTACTCGGCAGCAACTGAAGCTTTCTTT. This codes for CASSYSAATEAFF.

J is TRBJ2-1 and V is TRBV6-1; D is unresolved. Germline V lookup: CDR1 MNHNS, CDR2 SASEGT. The CDR3 has 14 amino acids. Trimming cost V 7 bases and J 0 bases, with 10 bases left between them. CDR3 region: CASNPDHSYNEQFF. CDR3 bases: TGTGCCAGCAATCCAGATCACTCCTACAATGAGCAGTTCTTC.

The V and J genes are TRBV7-6 and TRBJ2-5; no reliable D call. The CDR3 covers 12 residues. The V and J ends lost 3 bases and 4 bases respectively, with 6 bases between them. The germline V gene encodes CDR1 SGHVS and CDR2 FNYEAQ. In DNA, the CDR3 is TGTGCCAGCAGCTTTAGAGTAGAGACCCAGTACTTC. It translates to CASSFRVETQYF.

This clonotype has just a few counts. The chain uses TRBV11-2 and TRBJ1-2, with TRBD1 identical over 8 bases. The CDR3 runs to 14 residues. Germline V gives CDR1 SGHAT, CDR2 FQNNGV. V shed 5 bases, J shed 8 bases, and the junction held 10 bases outside the gene matches. The CDR3 sequence is CASSALRGRLGYTF. In nucleotides, the CDR3 is TGTGCCAGCAGCGCACTCAGGGGGCGGTTAGGCTACACCTTC.

The rearrangement links TRBV6-2 or TRBV6-3 to TRBJ2-7; D is unresolved. V was trimmed by 5 bases and J by 1 base, leaving 12 bases between them. Looked up from germline, CDR1 is MNHEY and CDR2 is SVGEGT. This CDR3 contains 14 residues. CDR3 loop: CASSGLLGSYEQYF. DNA for the CDR3: TGTGCCAGCAGTGGCCTCCTTGGATCCTACGAGCAGTACTTC.

This clonotype was counted only a few times. The chain recombines TRBV29-1 with TRBJ1-2; D is perhaps TRBD1 (5 bases). The ends were cut back, 4 bases at V and 5 bases at J, with 11 bases in the middle. In germline, CDR1 is SQVTM, CDR2 ANQGSEA. The CDR3 spans 12 residues. CDR3 sequence (DNA): TGCAGCGTTGCCCGGGACGGTTATGGCTACACCTTC. As protein: CSVARDGYGYTF.

V and J are TRBV6-1 and TRBJ1-6; 9 bases match TRBD1. The CDR3 length is 14 residues. The V gene's germline CDR1 is MNHNS and CDR2 SASEGT. J gave up 7 bases and V 5 bases, and 3 bases lay outside the gene matches. CDR3 sequence reads: CASSIDRGNSPLHF. CDR3 DNA sequence: TGTGCCAGCAGTATCGACAGGGGGAATTCACCCCTCCACTTT.

The chain links TRBV5-1 to TRBJ2-2, with a tentative D call TRBD1 (5 bases). V was shortened by 3 bases and J by 4 bases, with 19 bases between the two germline ends. The CDR3 contains 17 residues. CDR1 and CDR2 from the germline V gene are SGHRS and YFSETQ. CDR3 sequence: CASSSTGGRVGTGELFF. CDR3 nucleotides: TGCGCCAGCAGCTCCACGGGCGGCAGGGTCGGCACCGGGGAGCTGTTTTTT.

The chain carries TRBV4-1 and TRBJ1-1; D is undetermined. V dropped 1 base and J dropped 6 bases, with 12 bases sitting between them. The CDR3 sequence is 14 residues long. In germline, CDR1 is MGHRA, CDR2 YSYEKL. Written as DNA, the CDR3 is TGCGCCAGCAGCCAAGCCCGGGAGGAGGCTGAAGCTTTCTTT. Protein: CASSQAREEAEAFF.

The chain combines TRBV20-1 with TRBJ2-7, with 7 bases fitting TRBD1. CDR3 size: 13 residues. CDR1 DFQATT and CDR2 SNEGSKA come from the germline V gene (reference sequence). V shed 3 bases, J shed 6 bases, and the junction held 8 bases outside the gene matches. The CDR3 DNA follows: TGCAGTGCTAGTCACAGGGGCTGGCCCGAGCAGTACTTC. It codes for CSASHRGWPEQYF.

This clonotype was seen ten or more times. CDR3 sequence reads: CATSDTRGNQPQHF. In DNA, the CDR3 is TGTGCCACCAGTGACACCCGGGGAAATCAGCCCCAGCATTTT. This rearrangement joins TRBV24-1 to TRBJ1-5; D not certain. This CDR3 spans 14 amino acids. Germline V gives CDR1 KGHDR, CDR2 SFDVKD. V lost 4 bases and J 4 bases, leaving 10 bases between the germline ends.

This clonotype was seen many times. The genes are TRBV4-1 and TRBJ1-4, with D tentatively TRBD1 (5 bases). The CDR3 consists of 15 residues. V was shortened by 0 bases and J by 7 bases, with 12 bases between the two germline ends. The germline V gene encodes CDR1 MGHRA and CDR2 YSYEKL. The CDR3 spells CASSQDVQALEKLFF. CDR3 bases: TGCGCCAGCAGCCAAGATGTACAGGCGCTTGAAAAACTGTTTTTT.

This clonotype has a count of ten or more. The chain uses TRBV6-6 and TRBJ1-3; D gene ambiguous. V was clipped by 5 bases and J by 11 bases, with 13 bases between them. This CDR3 has 12 amino acids. Germline V gives CDR1 MNHNY, CDR2 SVGAGI (reference sequence). The CDR3 region is CASSAPGMAIYF. The CDR3 DNA reads as TGTGCCAGCAGTGCTCCGGGGATGGCCATATATTTT.